The T cell receptor beta chain under discussion was sequenced for a study of blood T cell repertoires in COVID-19. Turning to the study itself: Samples of COVID-19 (acute and convalescent) were obtained from the United States, Italy and Spain. From T cells, B-cell-depleted T cells, or PBMCs came the material, which was cDNA or gDNA.

In the authors' workflow: Estimated nucleated cell counts came from reference gene primer amplification. Data came from immunoSEQ multiplex PCR; TCRdb stores just in-frame clones and leaves some out. For V, J and clone size, that table is used; D and trimming come from the DNA. The data show about 160,000 clones, under 85% seen once. The CDR3 sequence is 14 residues long. Trimming took off 6 bases at V and 0 bases at J, with 8 bases between the two ends. Germline V gene data show CDR1 as SNHLY and CDR2 as FYNNEI. Source material: peripheral blood. This TCR was sampled from a man aged 70 or older with acute or convalescent COVID-19. The chain recombines TRBV2 with TRBJ2-2, with a tentative D call TRBD2 (6 bases). CDR3 sequence: CASRGGSNTGELFF. CDR3 coding DNA: TGTGCCAGCAGGGGGGGTTCGAACACCGGGGAGCTGTTTTTT.